This T cell receptor beta chain appears in the sequencing data of a study of T cells after yellow fever vaccination. Looking at the study overall: The SMART-Seq v4 Ultra Low Input method served to prepare the low-cell-number fractions. Whole-study results and caveats: Subsequent to the booster, the majority of primary-vaccination clones reappeared (96% CD4, roughly 90% CD8). Weaker overall, the secondary response nonetheless peaked faster (day 5 versus 15).

The germline V gene encodes CDR1 SGHTA and CDR2 FQGNSA. The CDR3 consists of 13 residues. The V segment lost 7 bases and the J segment 5 bases; nucleotides outside the gene matches: 5. UMIs were added to TCR cDNA along with a universal primer site when it was made by 5'RACE template switching. TCRdb re-called the 5' RACE reads through MiXCR, storing one row per CDR3 protein. The sample carries under 600,000 distinct CDR3 sequences, around an eighth recorded once. This clonotype was counted between two and nine times. Its antigen is unidentified. The clonotype was recovered from a man under 40 who received the YFV17D yellow fever vaccine. Sequenced here: PBMCs, sampled on the day of the yellow fever booster vaccination. The chain employs TRBV7-2 and TRBJ2-1; 7 bases are shared with TRBD2. CDR3 bases: TGTGCCAGCACGGGAGGTGCCAACAATGAGCAGTTCTTC. Translating it yields CASTGGANNEQFF.